This TCR beta chain was captured by sequencing in a study of T cell responses to AZD1222 COVID-19 vaccine. Study-level information: Second-dose timings of about 4 or about 12 weeks were pooled. Study-level points and caveats: Spike was spanned by vaccine-associated CD4 TCRs, with dominance at 160-218 and 743-854. After two AZD1222 doses, spike-specific TCR breadth and depth rose versus day 0.

V gave up 5 bases and J gave up 8 bases; unmatched junction bases: 5. This CDR3 is 13 amino acids long. Germline assignment: CDR1 MNHEY and CDR2 SMNVEV (reference sequence). Repertoires were generated with immunoSEQ multiplex PCR, while TCRdb's copy carries only in-frame clones and drops some. The sample comprises 140,000 or so clones, roughly 92% of which are singletons, and around 1.7% rests with the top ten. Regarding this clone: The target antigen is unknown.

Sequencing was performed on peripheral blood, taken on day 0 of AZD1222 vaccination. The sequence derives from an adult in good health. The chain links TRBV27 to TRBJ1-2; 10 bases are a match to TRBD1. DNA for the CDR3: TGTGCCAGCAGTCGGACAGGGGGTTACGGCTACACCTTC. Amino acids: CASSRTGGYGYTF.